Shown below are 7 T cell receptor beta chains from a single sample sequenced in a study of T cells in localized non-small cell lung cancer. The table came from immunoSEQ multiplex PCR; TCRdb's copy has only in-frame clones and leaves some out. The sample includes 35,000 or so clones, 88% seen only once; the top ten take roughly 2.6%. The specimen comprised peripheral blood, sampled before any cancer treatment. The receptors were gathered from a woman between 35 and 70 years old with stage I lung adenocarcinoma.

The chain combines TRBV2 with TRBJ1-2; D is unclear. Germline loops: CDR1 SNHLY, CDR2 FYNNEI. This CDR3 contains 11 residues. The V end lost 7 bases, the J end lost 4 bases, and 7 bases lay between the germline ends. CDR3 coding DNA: TGTGCCAGCATAAGAATCTATGGCTACACCTTC. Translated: CASIRIYGYTF.

The chain's CDR3 is CASSSGTSGRLSEQYF. In DNA form, the CDR3 reads TGTGCCAGCAGTTCGGGGACTAGCGGGAGGCTTAGCGAGCAGTACTTC. The chain carries TRBV28 and TRBJ2-7; 15 bases agree with TRBD2. CDR3 length equals 16 residues. V lost 4 bases, J lost 6 bases, and 7 bases stayed unmatched. Germline CDR1 and CDR2: MDHEN and SYDVKM. Using reference TRBV28 and TRBJ2-7 for the parts outside the CDR3, the full variable domain is DVKVTQSSRYLVKRTGEKVFLECVQDMDHENMFWYRQDPGLGLRLIYFSYDVKMKEKGDIPEGYSVSREKKERFSLILESASTNQTSMYLCASSSGTSGRLSEQYFGPGTRLTVT.

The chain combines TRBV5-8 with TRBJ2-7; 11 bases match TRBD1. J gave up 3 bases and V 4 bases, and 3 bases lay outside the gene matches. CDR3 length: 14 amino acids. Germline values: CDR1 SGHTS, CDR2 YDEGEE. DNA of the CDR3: TGTGCCAGCAGCGGGACAGGGGGGGTCTACGAGCAGTACTTC. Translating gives CASSGTGGVYEQYF.

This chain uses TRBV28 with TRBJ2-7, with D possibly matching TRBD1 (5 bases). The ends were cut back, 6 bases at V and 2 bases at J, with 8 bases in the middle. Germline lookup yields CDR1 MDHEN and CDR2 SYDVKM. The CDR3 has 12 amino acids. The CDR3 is CASREQAYEQYF. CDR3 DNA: TGTGCCAGCAGAGAACAGGCCTACGAGCAGTACTTC.

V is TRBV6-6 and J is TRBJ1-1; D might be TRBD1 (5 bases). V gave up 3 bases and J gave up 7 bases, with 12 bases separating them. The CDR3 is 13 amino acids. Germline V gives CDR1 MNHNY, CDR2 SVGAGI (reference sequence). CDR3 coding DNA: TGTGCCAGCAGTTATATTGGGGGAGGTGAAGCTTTCTTT. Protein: CASSYIGGGEAFF.

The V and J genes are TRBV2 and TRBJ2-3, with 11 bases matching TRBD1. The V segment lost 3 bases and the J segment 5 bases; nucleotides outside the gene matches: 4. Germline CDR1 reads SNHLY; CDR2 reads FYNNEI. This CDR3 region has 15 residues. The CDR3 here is CASSEGTGGIDTQYF. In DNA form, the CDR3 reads TGTGCCAGCAGTGAGGGGACAGGGGGTATAGATACGCAGTATTTT. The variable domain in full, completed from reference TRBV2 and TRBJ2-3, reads EPEVTQTPSHQVTQMGQEVILRCVPISNHLYFYWYRQILGQKVEFLVSFYNNEISEKSEIFDDQFSVERPDGSNFTLKIRSTKLEDSAMYFCASSEGTGGIDTQYFGPGTRLTVL.

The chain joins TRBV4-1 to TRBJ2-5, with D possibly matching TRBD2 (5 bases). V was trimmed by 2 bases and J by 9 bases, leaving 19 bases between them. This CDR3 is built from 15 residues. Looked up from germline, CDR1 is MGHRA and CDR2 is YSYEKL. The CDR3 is CASSQPRAGRWSQYF. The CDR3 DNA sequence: TGCGCCAGCAGCCAACCCCGGGCGGGCCGGTGGTCCCAGTACTTC.